This T cell receptor (beta chain) was retrieved from a study of metastatic and nonmetastatic thyroid tumors. Broader study findings: Patients with malignant thyroid tumors reportedly had significantly higher TCR beta diversity than those with benign nodules, in blood and tumor.

TCRdb re-called clones from the PCR reads using MiXCR. The sample records approximately 42,000 clones, less than 25% being singletons. This clone was seen just once. The antigen is undetermined. V lost 5 bases to trimming and J lost 1 base, with 11 bases between them. CDR1 is SGHTA, CDR2 FQGTGA, per germline. This CDR3 has 14 residues. All patients reached thyroid surgery having received no treatment beforehand. The sample was tumor tissue. This chain joins TRBV7-3 and TRBJ1-1; D is undetermined. The receptor comes from a female donor with papillary thyroid cancer or a benign thyroid nodule (not recorded which). Some clones in this sample may be carry-over from other donors' samples. The CDR3 loop reads CASSLGVANTEAFF. In DNA form, the CDR3 reads TGTGCCAGCAGCCTTGGGGTAGCGAACACTGAAGCTTTCTTT.